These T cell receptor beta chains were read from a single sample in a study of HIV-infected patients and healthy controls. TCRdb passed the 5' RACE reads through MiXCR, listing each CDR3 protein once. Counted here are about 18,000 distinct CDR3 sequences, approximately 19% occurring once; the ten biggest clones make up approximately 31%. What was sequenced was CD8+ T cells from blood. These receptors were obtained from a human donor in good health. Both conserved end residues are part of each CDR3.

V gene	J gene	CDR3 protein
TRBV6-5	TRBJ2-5	CASSYASTGTQYF
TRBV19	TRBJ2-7	CASRRGKGTAYEQYF
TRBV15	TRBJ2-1	CATSRGTSDSYNEQFF
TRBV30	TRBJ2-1	CAWSANKYNEQFF
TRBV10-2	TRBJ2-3	CASSEFRSTDTQYF
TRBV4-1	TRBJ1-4	CASSQGQGVKLFF
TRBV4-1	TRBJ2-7	CASSQSYAAEQYF
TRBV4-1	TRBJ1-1	CASSAREMAFF
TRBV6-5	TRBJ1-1	CASSATGARAEAFF
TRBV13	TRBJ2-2	CASSGGQGHTGELFF
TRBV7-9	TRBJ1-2	CASSLVSDGYTF
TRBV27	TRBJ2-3	CASSFVSLGLALDTQYF
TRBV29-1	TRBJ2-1	CSVEDLGLAGDNEQFF
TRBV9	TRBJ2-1	CASSVEGVSYNEQFF
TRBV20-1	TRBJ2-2	CSARVVAGGDTGELFF
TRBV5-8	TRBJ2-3	CASAEGALAGATDTQYF
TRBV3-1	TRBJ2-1	CASSQGESSYNEQFF